Here is one T cell receptor (beta chain) with its context. Antigen: not known. The sample carries other DNA sequences with the same CDR3. The data stem from a study of CD8+ T cells in alopecia areata. The study's findings and limits: Normal-skin resident alphabeta T cells also appear among scalp sample sequences.

The authors extracted RNA and reverse transcribed it into cDNA as the sequencing template. Profiling relied on immunoSEQ multiplex PCR, and the TCRdb table lists in-frame clones only, not all of them. The table lists roughly 120,000 clones, approximately 38% of them singletons. Germline CDR1 reads SQVTM; CDR2 reads ANQGSEA. This CDR3 has 11 residues. V was pared by 5 bases and J by 1 base, with 5 bases between. The receptor comes from a human donor with alopecia areata. The chain joins TRBV29-1 to TRBJ1-1; D is unclear. The sequencing input was CD4+ T cells sorted from blood. This chain's CDR3 is CSVHGNTEAFF. The CDR3 nucleotides read TGCAGCGTTCACGGGAACACTGAAGCTTTCTTT. The full variable domain, rest sourced from reference TRBV29-1 and TRBJ1-1, is SAVISQKPSRDICQRGTSLTIQCQVDSQVTMMFWYRQQPGQSLTLIATANQGSEATYESGFVIDKFPISRPNLTFSTLTVSNMSPEDSSIYLCSVHGNTEAFFGQGTRLTVV.